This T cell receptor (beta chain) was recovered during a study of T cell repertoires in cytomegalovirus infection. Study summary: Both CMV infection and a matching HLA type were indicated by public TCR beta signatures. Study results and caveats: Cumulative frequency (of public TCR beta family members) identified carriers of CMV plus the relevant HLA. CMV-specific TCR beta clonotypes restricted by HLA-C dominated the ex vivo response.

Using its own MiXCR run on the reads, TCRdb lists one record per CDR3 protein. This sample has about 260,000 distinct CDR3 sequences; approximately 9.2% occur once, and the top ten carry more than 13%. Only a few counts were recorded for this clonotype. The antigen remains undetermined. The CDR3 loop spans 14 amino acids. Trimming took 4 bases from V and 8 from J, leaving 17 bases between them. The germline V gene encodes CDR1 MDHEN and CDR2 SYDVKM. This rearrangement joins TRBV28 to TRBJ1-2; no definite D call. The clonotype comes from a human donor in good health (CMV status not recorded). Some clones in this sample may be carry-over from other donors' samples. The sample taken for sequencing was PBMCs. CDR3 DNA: TGTGCCAGCAGTTCCCTCCGGGAGCGCGGCGGCTACACCTTC. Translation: CASSSLRERGGYTF.